What follows are 9 T cell receptor beta chains derived from one specimen sequenced in a study of cytomegalovirus exposure and HLA in healthy donors. Both 60 Vbeta primers and 13 Jbeta primers went into the PCR. Here immunoSEQ multiplex PCR was the method, and the copy in TCRdb shows in-frame clones only, minus some. The sample contains about 31,000 clones, 35% to 55% of which appear only once. Sequencing used PBMCs. The source of these receptors is a woman aged 45 to 65 in good health and CMV-seronegative.

This chain connects TRBV5-1 to TRBJ2-2; tentative D call: TRBD2 (7 bases). This CDR3 is built from 19 residues. Trimming took off 0 bases at V and 0 bases at J, with 18 bases between the two ends. The V gene's germline CDR1 is SGHRS and CDR2 YFSETQ. The CDR3 loop is CASSLGWGGTLTNTGELFF. The CDR3 DNA is TGCGCCAGCAGCTTGGGTTGGGGGGGCACCCTGACGAACACCGGGGAGCTGTTTTTT.

The count of this clone is one. V and J are TRBV11-2 and TRBJ1-6, with 9 bases fitting TRBD1. Germline V gene sequence: CDR1 SGHAT, CDR2 FQNNGV. J was trimmed by 19 bases and V by 1 base; bases with no gene match: 14. The CDR3 is 15 residues long. CDR3 loop: CASSLGGTGISVFHF. CDR3 nucleotides: TGTGCCAGCAGCTTAGGCGGGACAGGGATTTCGGTTTTTCACTTT.

This clone was seen only a few times. This chain joins TRBV5-1 and TRBJ1-6, with 11 nucleotides matching TRBD1. With V trimmed by 0 bases and J by 10 bases, 6 bases remained unmatched. Germline CDR1 SGHRS, CDR2 YFSETQ. This CDR3 has 16 residues. CDR3 sequence reads: CASSLEGTGGASPLHF. Written as DNA, the CDR3 is TGCGCCAGCAGCTTGGAAGGGACAGGGGGGGCGTCACCCCTCCACTTT.

V is TRBV6-1 and J is TRBJ2-1; 11 bases map to TRBD2. Germline CDR1 reads MNHNS; CDR2 reads SASEGT. Trimming took 6 bases from V and 7 from J; bases not matched to a gene: 8. CDR3 length: 15 residues. DNA of the CDR3: TGTGCCAGCAGCGATCCACTAGCGGGGGCAAATGAGCAGTTCTTC. The encoded protein is CASSDPLAGANEQFF.

This clone was recorded a few times. The gene calls are TRBV5-1 and TRBJ1-2; 8 bases line up with TRBD1. Germline V gene sequence: CDR1 SGHRS, CDR2 YFSETQ. Unmatched junction bases numbered 2, after V lost 4 bases and J lost 3 bases. The CDR3 is made up of 13 amino acids. CDR3 sequence reads: CASSQTGDYGYTF. The CDR3 DNA reads as TGCGCCAGCAGCCAGACAGGGGACTATGGCTACACCTTC.

This clone has just a few counts. The V and J genes are TRBV28 and TRBJ2-6; D possibly corresponds to TRBD1 (6 bases). Looked up from germline, CDR1 is MDHEN and CDR2 is SYDVKM. V lost 5 bases, J lost 4 bases, and 15 bases lay in between. CDR3 length: 16 amino acids. The CDR3 protein is CASSALRGSGANVLTF. The CDR3, as DNA: TGTGCCAGCAGTGCGCTCAGGGGTAGCGGGGCCAACGTCCTGACTTTC.

As DNA, the CDR3 is TGTGCCTGGAGGAGAATTAGCGGGTTCTCCTACGAGCAGTACTTC. Residues: CAWRRISGFSYEQYF. V usage is TRBV30 and J usage is TRBJ2-7; 7 positions match TRBD2. This CDR3 contains 15 residues. Germline assignment: CDR1 GTSNPN and CDR2 SVGIG (reference sequence). Trimming took 3 bases from V and 0 from J; bases not matched to a gene: 8.

The chain joins TRBV18 to TRBJ2-1; unclear D gene. CDR1 is KGHSH and CDR2 is LQKENI in the germline V gene. CDR3 length: 13 amino acids. The V end was cut by 2 bases, the J end by 5 bases, with 7 bases between. CDR3 DNA sequence: TGTGCCAGCTCACCAACTCTCGACAATGAGCAGTTCTTC. This codes for CASSPTLDNEQFF.

This clone was seen more than once but under ten times. The genes are TRBV6-1 and TRBJ1-1, with no clear D. V shed 4 bases and J shed 7 bases, with 13 bases lying between them. The CDR3 spans 13 residues. In germline, CDR1 is MNHNS, CDR2 SASEGT. This chain's CDR3 is CASSVWSYNEAFF. The DNA of the CDR3 is TGTGCCAGCAGTGTATGGAGTTACAATGAAGCTTTCTTT.